The 28 T cell receptor beta chains below were found in one sample sequenced in a study of blood T cell repertoires in COVID-19. The method was immunoSEQ multiplex PCR; TCRdb's version includes in-frame clones alone and lacks a portion of them. The top ten clones hold roughly 9.6% of a sample with roughly 73,000 clones, roughly 89% of them seen once. Sequenced: peripheral blood. The receptors were gathered from a man older than 75 with acute or convalescent COVID-19.

This clone has only one observation. The chain uses TRBV2 and TRBJ1-3; TRBD1 aligns across 7 bases. V was clipped by 10 bases and J by 3 bases; unmatched bases: 6. Germline CDR1 is SNHLY and CDR2 is FYNNEI. The CDR3 has 13 amino acids. The DNA for the CDR3 is TGTGCCACCAAGGACAGGCTTGGAAACACCATATATTTT. Its protein product is CATKDRLGNTIYF.

This chain links TRBV5-1 with TRBJ1-1; a weak D match, TRBD1 (5 bases). The ends were cut back, 6 bases at V and 2 bases at J, with 14 bases in the middle. This CDR3 is built from 14 residues. From germline, CDR1 is SGHRS and CDR2 YFSETQ. The CDR3 DNA is TGCGCCAGCACCGGGACTGCAGGAAACACTGAAGCTTTCTTT. Its translation is CASTGTAGNTEAFF.

This chain connects TRBV4-2 to TRBJ2-4; a weak D match, TRBD2 (5 bases). Germline CDR1 and CDR2: LGHNA and YNFKEQ. This CDR3 is 11 amino acids long. Trimming removed 3 bases from V and 8 bases from J, with 5 bases in between. The CDR3 bases are TGTGCCAGCAGCCAGGAGGACATTCAGTACTTC. Amino acids: CASSQEDIQYF.

V gene TRBV9 combines with J gene TRBJ2-2, with 7 bases fitting TRBD1. Germline CDR1 is SGDLS and CDR2 is YYNGEE. The CDR3 is 14 residues long. V lost 4 bases to trimming and J lost 4 bases; unmatched junction nucleotides: 4. The CDR3 here is CASSRDSFTGELFF. CDR3 nucleotide sequence: TGTGCCAGCAGCCGGGACAGCTTCACCGGGGAGCTGTTTTTT.

This chain uses TRBV7-8 with TRBJ1-1; D is ambiguous. Germline assignment: CDR1 SGHVS and CDR2 FQNEAQ. Trimming took 1 base from V and 4 from J, leaving 13 bases between them. CDR3 length: 15 amino acids. Written as DNA, the CDR3 is TGTGCCAGCAGCTTAGAGATCGGAGCTTTCACTGAAGCTTTCTTT. Translating gives CASSLEIGAFTEAFF.

CDR3 DNA sequence: TGTGCCAGCAGTGAAACGAGTTTTAGGGAGGGCACTGAAGCTTTCTTT. Its translation is CASSETSFREGTEAFF. The chain has TRBV25-1 and TRBJ1-1; D is unresolved. The CDR3 sequence is 16 residues long. The germline V and J ends were trimmed by 2 bases and 4 bases, with 17 bases remaining between them. Looked up from germline, CDR1 is MGHDK and CDR2 is SYGVNS.

This rearrangement joins TRBV5-1 to TRBJ2-1, with 8 positions matching TRBD2. Germline CDR1 and CDR2: SGHRS and YFSETQ. J lost 6 bases, V lost 4 bases, and 3 bases had no gene match. The CDR3 is made up of 13 amino acids. This CDR3 reads CASSDGTSNEQFF. The CDR3 nucleotides are TGCGCCAGCAGCGACGGGACTAGCAATGAGCAGTTCTTC.

This clone has a single count. This chain joins TRBV2 and TRBJ2-2; TRBD1 aligns across 11 bases. Trimming at V came to 8 bases and at J to 4 bases, leaving 3 bases not matched to a gene. Germline CDR1 and CDR2: SNHLY and FYNNEI. This CDR3 has 14 residues. In DNA, the CDR3 is TGTGCCAGCTCGGGACAGGGGGGCACCGGGGAGCTGTTTTTT. This translates into CASSGQGGTGELFF.

V and J are TRBV7-9 and TRBJ1-1, with D possibly matching TRBD1 (6 bases). The V and J ends lost 3 bases and 4 bases respectively, with 12 bases between them. Germline assignment: CDR1 SEHNR and CDR2 FQNEAQ (reference sequence). The CDR3 runs to 14 residues. CDR3 in amino acids: CASSFQGGGTEAFF. CDR3 DNA sequence: TGTGCCAGCAGCTTCCAGGGAGGGGGCACTGAAGCTTTCTTT.

This CDR3 reads CASSFTSGGGGEQYF. The DNA of the CDR3 is TGTGCCAGCAGCTTTACTAGCGGAGGGGGAGGGGAGCAGTACTTC. The J gene is TRBJ2-7, the V gene TRBV5-4, with 8 positions matching TRBD2. The length of the CDR3 is 15 residues. With 2 bases clipped from V and 7 bases from J, the junction kept 11 bases outside the gene matches. Germline loops: CDR1 SGHNT, CDR2 YYREEE (reference sequence).

The rearrangement joins TRBV28 to TRBJ1-5; 8 bases match TRBD1. Unmatched junction bases numbered 2, after V lost 3 bases and J lost 4 bases. The CDR3 runs 14 residues. CDR1 MDHEN and CDR2 SYDVKM come from the germline V gene. For the CDR3, the DNA is TGTGCCAGCAGTTTCGACAGGGGTAATCAGCCCCAGCATTTT. This encodes CASSFDRGNQPQHF.

The V gene is TRBV13, the J gene TRBJ2-6, with D perhaps matching TRBD2 (6 bases). The CDR3 extends over 16 amino acids. V was cut by 5 bases and J by 0 bases, with 11 bases left in between. Germline values: CDR1 PRHDT, CDR2 FYEKMQ (reference sequence). The CDR3 nucleotides are TGTGCCAGCAGCCAGGGACTTCACTCTGGGGCCAACGTCCTGACTTTC. This codes for CASSQGLHSGANVLTF.

The V gene is TRBV29-1, the J gene TRBJ2-2; TRBD1 might be the D (5 bases). Trimming took off 6 bases at V and 6 bases at J, with 14 bases between the two ends. Germline V gene lookup returns CDR1 SQVTM and CDR2 ANQGSEA. The CDR3 extends over 13 amino acids. The CDR3 reads CSVKQDVAGELFF. The CDR3 DNA sequence: TGCAGCGTAAAACAGGACGTGGCCGGGGAGCTGTTTTTT.

The chain carries TRBV7-9 and TRBJ1-2; D is ambiguous. CDR3 size: 13 residues. Germline V gives CDR1 SEHNR, CDR2 FQNEAQ (reference sequence). Trimming took 3 bases from V and 7 from J, leaving 12 bases between them. The CDR3, as DNA: TGTGCCAGCAGCTTTACGGGTTACGGTGGCTACACCTTC. Translated, it gives CASSFTGYGGYTF.

V and J are TRBV5-8 and TRBJ1-2; D not certain. Per germline, CDR1 SGHTS and CDR2 YDEGEE. The CDR3 length is 12 residues. Trimming stripped 1 base from V and 2 bases from J, with 3 bases between. The CDR3: CASSLQNYGYTF. The CDR3, as DNA: TGTGCCAGCAGCTTGCAGAACTATGGCTACACCTTC.

The V gene is TRBV5-5, the J gene TRBJ2-7; no firm D call. Germline CDR1 SGHKS, CDR2 YYEKEE (reference sequence). The V and J ends lost 0 bases and 3 bases respectively, with 10 bases between them. This CDR3 comprises 14 residues. CDR3 sequence (DNA): TGTGCCAGCAGCTTGGCCGCGGATTACTACGAGCAGTACTTC. Its translation: CASSLAADYYEQYF.

In nucleotides, the CDR3 is TGTGCCAGCAGCTCCCGGGACAGTCAAATTTATACGCAGTATTTT. This translates into CASSSRDSQIYTQYF. V usage is TRBV6-5 and J usage is TRBJ2-3; 7 bases are shared with TRBD1. Germline lookup yields CDR1 MNHEY and CDR2 SVGAGI. The CDR3 extends over 15 amino acids. With 6 bases clipped from V and 7 bases from J, the junction kept 13 bases outside the gene matches.

V and J are TRBV2 and TRBJ1-5, with D perhaps matching TRBD1 (5 bases). Looked up from germline, CDR1 is SNHLY and CDR2 is FYNNEI. Trimming shortened V by 6 bases and J by 11 bases, and 20 bases separated the two germline ends. The CDR3 runs to 14 residues. CDR3 sequence (DNA): TGTGCCAGCAGAGGGACGGGGCCCGCGGGAGCCCAGCATTTT. Residues: CASRGTGPAGAQHF.

The chain recombines TRBV2 with TRBJ2-2; no clear D. Trimming shortened V by 8 bases and J by 6 bases, and 10 bases separated the two germline ends. Germline CDR1 SNHLY, CDR2 FYNNEI. This CDR3 spans 12 amino acids. This CDR3 is CASSGLAGELFF. As DNA, the CDR3 is TGTGCCAGCTCCGGTTTGGCCGGGGAGCTGTTTTTT.

The gene calls are TRBV19 and TRBJ1-5; TRBD1 might be the D (5 bases). Germline CDR1 is LNHDA and CDR2 is SQIVND (reference sequence). The CDR3 runs 13 residues. V shed 10 bases and J shed 4 bases, with 14 bases lying between them. The CDR3 DNA follows: TGTGCCACTTCTGACAGACGGAATCAGCCCCAGCATTTT. This encodes CATSDRRNQPQHF.

This chain uses TRBV30 with TRBJ2-1; weak D call: TRBD1 (5 bases). The CDR3 consists of 14 residues. Per germline, CDR1 GTSNPN and CDR2 SVGIG (reference sequence). Trimming removed 3 bases at V and 4 bases at J, with 13 bases between. This CDR3 reads CAWRLTTGYNEQFF. In nucleotides, the CDR3 is TGTGCCTGGAGACTAACTACAGGATACAATGAGCAGTTCTTC.

The J gene is TRBJ2-7, the V gene TRBV5-6; TRBD1 matches 7 bases. Germline V gene data show CDR1 as SGHDT and CDR2 as YYEEEE. V trimming: 2 bases; J trimming: 6 bases; junction bases outside the gene matches: 2. The CDR3 has 12 amino acids. In DNA, the CDR3 is TGTGCCAGCAGCTTCAGGGGGTTCGAGCAGTACTTC. Protein: CASSFRGFEQYF.

This clone was recorded once. The genes are TRBV13 and TRBJ2-3; TRBD2 might be the D (6 bases). The CDR3 runs to 15 residues. Trimming took 6 bases from V and 5 from J, leaving 18 bases between them. Germline CDR1 PRHDT, CDR2 FYEKMQ (reference sequence). The CDR3 DNA is TGTGCCAGCAGGTTGACTAGTTTATCGGAAGATACGCAGTATTTT. Protein sequence: CASRLTSLSEDTQYF. Full variable domain (missing parts from reference TRBV13 and TRBJ2-3): AAGVIQSPRHLIKEKRETATLKCYPIPRHDTVYWYQQGPGQDPQFLISFYEKMQSDKGSIPDRFSAQQFSDYHSELNMSSLELGDSALYFCASRLTSLSEDTQYFGPGTRLTVL.

The chain combines TRBV7-2 with TRBJ2-7; TRBD2 agrees at 9 bases. Germline assignment: CDR1 SGHTA and CDR2 FQGNSA. The J segment lost 6 bases and the V segment lost 1 base, leaving 4 bases of the junction unmatched. The CDR3 has 14 amino acids. DNA of the CDR3: TGTGCCAGCAGCTTAGGACTAGCGGTTCGCGAGCAGTACTTC. Translation: CASSLGLAVREQYF.

The chain is built from TRBV14 and TRBJ1-2; maybe TRBD1 (5 bases). Germline V gene lookup returns CDR1 SGHDN and CDR2 FVKESK. Trimming left V 3 bases short and J 1 base short, with 9 bases between. The CDR3 has 14 residues. The CDR3 DNA reads TGTGCCAGCAGCCACCTACAGGATAACTATGGCTACACCTTC. Residues: CASSHLQDNYGYTF.

The chain couples TRBV7-9 to TRBJ1-1; D is ambiguous. V lost 5 bases, J lost 1 base, and 17 bases lay in between. Germline V CDR1 and CDR2: SEHNR, FQNEAQ (reference sequence). The CDR3 is 16 residues long. CDR3 in DNA: TGTGCCAGCAGCCCACGAGGCGGGTTGGGGAACACTGAAGCTTTCTTT. Translation: CASSPRGGLGNTEAFF.

The V and J genes are TRBV19 and TRBJ2-3, with 12 bases fitting TRBD2. Germline CDR1 and CDR2: LNHDA and SQIVND (reference sequence). Germline trimming cut 4 bases from V and 5 bases from J; bases unmatched to any gene: 1. CDR3 length: 14 residues. Written as DNA, the CDR3 is TGTGCCAGTAGTACTAGCGGGGGGGTAGATACGCAGTATTTT. It encodes CASSTSGGVDTQYF. Using reference TRBV19 and TRBJ2-3 for the parts outside the CDR3, the full variable domain is DGGITQSPKYLFRKEGQNVTLSCEQNLNHDAMYWYRQDPGQGLRLIYYSQIVNDFQKGDIAEGYSVSREKKESFPLTVTSAQKNPTAFYLCASSTSGGVDTQYFGPGTRLTVL.

The chain employs TRBV24-1 and TRBJ2-2, with TRBD1 matching over 10 bases. CDR1 and CDR2 (germline): KGHDR, SFDVKD. The CDR3 extends over 17 amino acids. V was clipped by 3 bases and J by 4 bases; unmatched bases: 7. CDR3: CATSDPPGQGSTGELFF. As DNA, the CDR3 is TGTGCCACCAGTGATCCTCCGGGACAGGGGAGCACCGGGGAGCTGTTTTTT.